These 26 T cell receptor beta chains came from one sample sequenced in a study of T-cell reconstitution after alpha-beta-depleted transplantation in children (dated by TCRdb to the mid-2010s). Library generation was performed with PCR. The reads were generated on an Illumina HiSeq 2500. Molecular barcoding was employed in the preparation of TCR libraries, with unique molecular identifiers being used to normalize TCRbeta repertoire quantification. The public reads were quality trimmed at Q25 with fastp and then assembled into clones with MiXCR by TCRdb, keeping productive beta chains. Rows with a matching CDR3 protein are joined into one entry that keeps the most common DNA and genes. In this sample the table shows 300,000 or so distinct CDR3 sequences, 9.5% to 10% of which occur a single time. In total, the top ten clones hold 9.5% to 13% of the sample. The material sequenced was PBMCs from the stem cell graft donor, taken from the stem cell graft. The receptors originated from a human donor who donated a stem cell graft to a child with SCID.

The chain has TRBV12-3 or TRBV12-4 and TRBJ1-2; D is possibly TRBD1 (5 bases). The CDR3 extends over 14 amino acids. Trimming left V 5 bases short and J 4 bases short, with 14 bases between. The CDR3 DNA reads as TGTGCCAGCAGTCACCGGGGCGGTATCTATGGCTACACCTTC. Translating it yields CASSHRGGIYGYTF.

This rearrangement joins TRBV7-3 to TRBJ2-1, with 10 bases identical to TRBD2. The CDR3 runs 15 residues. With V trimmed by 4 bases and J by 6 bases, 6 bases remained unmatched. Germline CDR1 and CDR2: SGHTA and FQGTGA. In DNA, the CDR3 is TGTGCCAGCAGCTACACGAGCGGGGGGGGCAATGAGCAGTTCTTC. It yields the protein CASSYTSGGGNEQFF.

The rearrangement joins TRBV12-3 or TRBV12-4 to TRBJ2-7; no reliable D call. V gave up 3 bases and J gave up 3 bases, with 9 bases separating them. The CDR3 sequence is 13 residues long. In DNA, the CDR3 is TGTGCCAGCAGTTTCCGAGGTGTCTACGAGCAGTACTTC. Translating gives CASSFRGVYEQYF.

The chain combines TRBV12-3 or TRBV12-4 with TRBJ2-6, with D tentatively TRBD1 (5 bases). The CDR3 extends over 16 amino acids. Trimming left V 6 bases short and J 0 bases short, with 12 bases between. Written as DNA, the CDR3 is TGTGCCAGCAGACGTGAAGACAGCTCTGGGGCCAACGTCCTGACTTTC. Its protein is CASRREDSSGANVLTF.

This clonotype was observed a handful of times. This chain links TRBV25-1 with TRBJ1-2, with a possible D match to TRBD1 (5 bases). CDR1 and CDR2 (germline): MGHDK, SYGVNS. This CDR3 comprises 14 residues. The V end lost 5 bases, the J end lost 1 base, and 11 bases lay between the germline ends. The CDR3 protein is CASSWGTNNYGYTF. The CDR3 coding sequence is TGTGCCAGCAGTTGGGGCACAAATAACTATGGCTACACCTTC.

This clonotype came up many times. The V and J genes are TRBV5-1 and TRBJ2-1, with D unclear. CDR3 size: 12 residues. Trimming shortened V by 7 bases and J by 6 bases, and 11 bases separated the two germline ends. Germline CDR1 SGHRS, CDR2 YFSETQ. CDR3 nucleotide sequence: TGCGCCAGCTGCTCTCTGGGCAATGAGCAGTTCTTC. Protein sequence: CASCSLGNEQFF.

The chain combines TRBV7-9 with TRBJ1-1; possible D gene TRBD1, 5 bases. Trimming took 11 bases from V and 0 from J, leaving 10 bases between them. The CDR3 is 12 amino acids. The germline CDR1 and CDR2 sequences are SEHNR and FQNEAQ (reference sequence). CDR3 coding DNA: TGTGCCGGGGGGGGGATGAACACTGAAGCTTTCTTT. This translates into CAGGGMNTEAFF.

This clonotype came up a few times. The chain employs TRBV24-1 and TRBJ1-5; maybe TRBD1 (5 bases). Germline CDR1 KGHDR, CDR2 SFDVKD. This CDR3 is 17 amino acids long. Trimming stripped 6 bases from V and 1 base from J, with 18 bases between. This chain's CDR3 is CATSWLGHSESNQPQHF. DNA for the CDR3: TGTGCCACCAGTTGGCTAGGACACTCAGAGAGCAATCAGCCCCAGCATTTT.

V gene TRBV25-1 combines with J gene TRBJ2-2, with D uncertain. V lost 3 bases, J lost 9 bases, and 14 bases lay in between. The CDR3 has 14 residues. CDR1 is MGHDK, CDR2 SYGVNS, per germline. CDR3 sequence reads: CASSDVGIGRELFF. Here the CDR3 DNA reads TGTGCCAGCAGTGACGTTGGAATCGGCCGGGAGCTGTTTTTT.

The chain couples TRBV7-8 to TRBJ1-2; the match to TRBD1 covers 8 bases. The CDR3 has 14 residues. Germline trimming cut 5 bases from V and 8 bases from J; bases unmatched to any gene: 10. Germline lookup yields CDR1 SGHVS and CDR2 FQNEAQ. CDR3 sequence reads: CASSPRDRMGGYTF. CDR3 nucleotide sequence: TGTGCCAGCAGCCCGCGGGACAGGATGGGGGGCTACACCTTC.

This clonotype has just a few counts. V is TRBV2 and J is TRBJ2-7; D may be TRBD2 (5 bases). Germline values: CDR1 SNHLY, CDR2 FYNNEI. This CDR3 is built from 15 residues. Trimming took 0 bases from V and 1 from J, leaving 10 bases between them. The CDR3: CASSEASRTSYEQYF. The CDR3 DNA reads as TGTGCCAGCAGTGAAGCTAGCAGGACTTCCTACGAGCAGTACTTC.

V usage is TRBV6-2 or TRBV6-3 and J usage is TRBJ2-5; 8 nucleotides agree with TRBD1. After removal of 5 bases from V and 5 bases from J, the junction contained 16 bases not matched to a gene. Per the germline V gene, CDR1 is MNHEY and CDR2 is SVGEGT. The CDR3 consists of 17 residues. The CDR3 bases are TGTGCCAGCAGTAGACCCGGGACAGGTCGAACGTGGGAGACCCAGTACTTC. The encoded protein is CASSRPGTGRTWETQYF.

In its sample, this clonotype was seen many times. CDR3 amino acids: CASSLGSTAGTEAFF. The CDR3 nucleotides read TGCGCCAGCAGCCTAGGATCGACAGCCGGCACTGAAGCTTTCTTT. The V and J genes are TRBV4-1 and TRBJ1-1, with D possibly being TRBD1 (5 bases). The CDR3 is made up of 15 amino acids. The germline gives CDR1 MGHRA, CDR2 YSYEKL. Deletions cut 4 bases from V and 4 bases from J, with 16 bases between.

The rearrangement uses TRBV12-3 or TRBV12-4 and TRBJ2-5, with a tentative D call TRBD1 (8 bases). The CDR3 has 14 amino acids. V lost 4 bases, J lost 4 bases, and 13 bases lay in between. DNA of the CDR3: TGTGCCAGCAGTTACAGGGGGGGGGGAGAGACCCAGTACTTC. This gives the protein CASSYRGGGETQYF.

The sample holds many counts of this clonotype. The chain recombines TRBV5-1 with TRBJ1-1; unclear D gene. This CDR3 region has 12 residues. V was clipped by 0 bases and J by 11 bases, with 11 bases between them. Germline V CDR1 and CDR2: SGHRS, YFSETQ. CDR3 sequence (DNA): TGCGCCAGCAGCTTGGGAGAGGATACTGCTTTCTTT. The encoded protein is CASSLGEDTAFF.

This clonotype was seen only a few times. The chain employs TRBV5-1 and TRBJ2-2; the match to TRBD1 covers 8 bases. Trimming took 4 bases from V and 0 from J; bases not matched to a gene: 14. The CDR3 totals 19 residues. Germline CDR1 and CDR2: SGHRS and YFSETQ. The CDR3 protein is CASSPSPPRGQANTGELFF. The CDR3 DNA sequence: TGCGCCAGCAGCCCTTCCCCTCCCAGGGGGCAGGCGAACACCGGGGAGCTGTTTTTT.

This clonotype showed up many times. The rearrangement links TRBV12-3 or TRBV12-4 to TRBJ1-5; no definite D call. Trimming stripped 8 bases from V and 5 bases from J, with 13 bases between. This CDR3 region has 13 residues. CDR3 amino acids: CASRMGSHQPQHF. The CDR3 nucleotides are TGTGCCAGCCGGATGGGTAGTCATCAGCCCCAGCATTTT.

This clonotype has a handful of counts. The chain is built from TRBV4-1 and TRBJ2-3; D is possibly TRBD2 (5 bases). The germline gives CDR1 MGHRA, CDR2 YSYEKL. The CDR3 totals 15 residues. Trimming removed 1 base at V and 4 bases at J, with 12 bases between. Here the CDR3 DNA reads TGCGCCAGCAGCCAAGTCCCGACCGGGGCAGATACGCAGTATTTT. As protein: CASSQVPTGADTQYF.

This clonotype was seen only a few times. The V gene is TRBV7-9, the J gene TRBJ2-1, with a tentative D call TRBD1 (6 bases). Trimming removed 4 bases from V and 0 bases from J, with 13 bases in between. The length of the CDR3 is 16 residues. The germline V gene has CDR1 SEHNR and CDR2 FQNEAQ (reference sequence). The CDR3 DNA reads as TGTGCCAGCAGCTCCCCGGACAGAGTCTCCTACAATGAGCAGTTCTTC. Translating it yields CASSSPDRVSYNEQFF.

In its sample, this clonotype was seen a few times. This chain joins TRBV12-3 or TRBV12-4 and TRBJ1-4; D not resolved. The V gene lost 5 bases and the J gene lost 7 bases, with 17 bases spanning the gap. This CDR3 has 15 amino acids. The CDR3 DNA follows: TGTGCCAGCAGTCCACCCGGGTTGGGGAGTGAAAAACTGTTTTTT. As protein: CASSPPGLGSEKLFF.

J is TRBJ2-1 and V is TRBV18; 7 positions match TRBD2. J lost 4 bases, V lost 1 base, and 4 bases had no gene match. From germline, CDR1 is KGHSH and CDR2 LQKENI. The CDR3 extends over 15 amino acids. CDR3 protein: CASSPQAGSYNEQFF. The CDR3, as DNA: TGTGCCAGCTCACCACAAGCGGGGAGTTACAATGAGCAGTTCTTC. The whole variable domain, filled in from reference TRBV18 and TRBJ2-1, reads NAGVMQNPRHLVRRRGQEARLRCSPMKGHSHVYWYRQLPEEGLKFMVYLQKENIIDESGMPKERFSAEFPKEGPSILRIQQVVRGDSAAYFCASSPQAGSYNEQFFGPGTRLTVL.

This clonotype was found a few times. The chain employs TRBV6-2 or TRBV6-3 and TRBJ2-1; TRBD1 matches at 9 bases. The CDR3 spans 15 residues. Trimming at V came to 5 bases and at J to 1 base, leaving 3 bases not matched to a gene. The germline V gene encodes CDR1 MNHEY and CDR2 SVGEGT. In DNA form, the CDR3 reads TGTGCCAGCAGTCAACAGGGGGCGTCCTACAATGAGCAGTTCTTC. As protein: CASSQQGASYNEQFF.

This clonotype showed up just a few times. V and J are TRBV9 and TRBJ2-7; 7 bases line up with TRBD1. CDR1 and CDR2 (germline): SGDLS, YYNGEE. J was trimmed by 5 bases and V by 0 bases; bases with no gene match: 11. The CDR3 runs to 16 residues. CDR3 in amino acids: CASSVEGARDSHEQYF. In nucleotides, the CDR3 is TGTGCCAGCAGCGTAGAGGGGGCCCGGGACAGCCACGAGCAGTACTTC.

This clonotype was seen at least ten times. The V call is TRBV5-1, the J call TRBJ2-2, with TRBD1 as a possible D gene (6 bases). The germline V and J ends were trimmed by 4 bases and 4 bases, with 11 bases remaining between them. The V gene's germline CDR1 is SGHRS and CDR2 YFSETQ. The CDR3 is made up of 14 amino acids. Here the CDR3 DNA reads TGCGCCAGCAGCAACATCAGGGGCACCGGGGAGCTGTTTTTT. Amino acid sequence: CASSNIRGTGELFF.

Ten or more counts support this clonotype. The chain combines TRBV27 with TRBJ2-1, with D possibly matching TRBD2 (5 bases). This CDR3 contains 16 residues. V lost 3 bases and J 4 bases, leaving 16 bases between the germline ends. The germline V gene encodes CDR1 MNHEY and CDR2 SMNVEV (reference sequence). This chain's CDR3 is CASSFSSTWPYNEQFF. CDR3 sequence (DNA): TGTGCCAGCAGTTTCTCTAGCACGTGGCCGTACAATGAGCAGTTCTTC.

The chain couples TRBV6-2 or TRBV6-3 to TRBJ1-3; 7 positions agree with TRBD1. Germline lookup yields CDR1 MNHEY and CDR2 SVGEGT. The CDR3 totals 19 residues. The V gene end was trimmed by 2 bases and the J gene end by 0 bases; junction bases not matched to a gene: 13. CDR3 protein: CASSYTVGGGAFSGNTIYF. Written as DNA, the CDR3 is TGTGCCAGCAGTTACACCGTCGGAGGGGGCGCTTTCTCTGGAAACACCATATATTTT.